The present entry profiles one T cell receptor (beta chain) with its context. The antigen remains unidentified. These data are taken from a study of T-cell memory formation after mild COVID-19. Study conclusions and caveats: Those CD4+ clones that contracted were mainly in CM and EM (CD8+ ones in EMRA). Later expanders leaned CD4+, whereas day 15 to 85 contracting clones were balanced CD4/CD8.

Using its own MiXCR run on the 5' RACE reads, TCRdb lists one record per CDR3 protein. This table holds 170,000 or so distinct CDR3 sequences, 20% to 25% found once. J lost 7 bases, V lost 7 bases, and 8 bases had no gene match. In germline, CDR1 is SGHRS, CDR2 YFSETQ. The CDR3 is made up of 14 amino acids. Sequenced material: PBMCs or a T cell subset sorted from them (not recorded which). This chain links TRBV5-1 with TRBJ2-1; 10 nucleotides align to TRBD2. The receptor comes from an adult woman who had mild COVID-19 (a few samples of this study predate the infection). Cell type and time point are not known. The CDR3: CASSSGRAGNEQFF. CDR3 nucleotide sequence: TGCGCCAGCTCCAGCGGGAGGGCCGGTAATGAGCAGTTCTTC.